The T cell receptor (beta chain) under discussion was sequenced for a study of shared clonotypes between healthy human individuals. Concerning this clone: As yet, its antigen is unknown.

The CDR3 loop spans 13 amino acids. Trimming removed 2 bases from V and 7 bases from J, with 11 bases in between. Per germline, CDR1 SGHVS and CDR2 FQNEAQ. The assay was immunoSEQ multiplex PCR, and TCRdb's table has in-frame clones only and misses some. The data contain around 1.1 million clones, about 80% of them singletons. Broader study findings: Larger richness was generally estimated for naive than memory subsets.

What was sequenced was memory CD4+ T cells from PBMCs. Subset: CD45RA-negative fraction. The chain couples TRBV7-8 to TRBJ1-2; weak D call: TRBD1 (5 bases). This receptor was taken from a man aged 18 to 35 in good health. Some clones in this sample may be carry-over from other donors' samples. The CDR3 spells CASSLQGASGYTF. In nucleotides, the CDR3 is TGTGCCAGCAGCTTACAGGGAGCGTCTGGCTACACCTTC.